This TCR beta chain is from a study of cytomegalovirus exposure and HLA in healthy donors. At sampling all donors were nominally healthy, likely with unrecorded immune exposures. This CDR3 contains 15 residues. Looked up from germline, CDR1 is SGHRS and CDR2 is YFSETQ. J was trimmed by 4 bases and V by 0 bases; bases with no gene match: 5. 13 Jbeta primers and 60 Vbeta primers were used for the PCR. This table comes from immunoSEQ multiplex PCR, and its TCRdb copy is limited to in-frame clones, with some not included. The sample lists roughly 140,000 clones, 73% occurring once. This receptor was identified in a human donor in good health. This rearrangement joins TRBV5-1 to TRBJ2-3; 7 bases line up with TRBD2. The material sequenced was PBMCs. The CDR3 nucleotides are TGCGCCAGCAGCTTGGAACGCGGGAGCCCAGATACGCAGTATTTT. Translated, it gives CASSLERGSPDTQYF.